The present T cell receptor beta chain was sequenced within a study of memory CD4+ T cells and cytomegalovirus serostatus. Study-level background: Of the healthy Belgian adults, several were CMV seropositive and about two dozen seronegative. Broader study findings: Suggested: most of the CMV-linked TCR signature lies in CD4+ memory cells. A US-trained random forest predicted CMV serostatus with median AUC around 0.9.

Single viable CD3+CD4+CD8-CD45RO+ cells were sorted as the memory CD4+ T cells. After thawing, CD4+ T cells were positively selected. Losses at the gene ends were 0 bases for V and 7 bases for J; bases not matched to a gene: 11. CDR3 length: 17 amino acids. CDR1 and CDR2 (germline): SGHRS, YFSETQ. The repertoire was sequenced with immunoSEQ multiplex PCR; TCRdb's copy has only in-frame clones and lacks some. The sample contains roughly 50,000 clones, 82% of which appear only once. A remark on this clone: Its antigen is not known.

Material: memory CD4+ T cells from blood. The clonotype originates from an adult in good health and CMV-seronegative. Some clones in this sample may be carry-over from other donors' samples. This sequence joins TRBV5-1 and TRBJ2-1, with 9 positions matching TRBD2. CDR3 coding DNA: TGCGCCAGCAGCTTGGAGGGACTAGCAGGAGCGGGTAATGAGCAGTTCTTC. Translation: CASSLEGLAGAGNEQFF.